The entry below describes one T cell receptor beta chain. Profiled with immunoSEQ multiplex PCR; TCRdb holds only in-frame clones, not every one. The table records 950,000 to 1,100,000 clones, around four fifths of them present only once. The donors, healthy adults who were HIV-negative, had experienced no recent acute infections or vaccinations. These data belong to a study of shared clonotypes between healthy human individuals. At the level of the study: Donor ages ranged 18 to 49 years: a couple of women, a few men.

This TCR was recovered from a man aged 18-30 years in good health. Material for sequencing was memory CD4+ T cells sorted from blood. The sample's subset: CD45RA-negative fraction.

The CDR3 here is CASSRDGATDTQYF. CDR3 bases: TGTGCCAGCAGCCGGGACGGAGCCACAGATACGCAGTATTTT. The rearrangement joins TRBV11-2 to TRBJ2-3, with D perhaps given as TRBD1 or TRBD2 (5 bases each). Trimming stripped 5 bases from V and 2 bases from J, with 11 bases between. The CDR3 runs to 14 residues. The germline V gene has CDR1 SGHAT and CDR2 FQNNGV.